This paragraph covers one T cell receptor beta chain sequence. Its recognized antigen is unknown. No clone much larger than this one lies a single base away; base qualities are absent. According to the study, the label for this sample's time point signals: baseline before first vaccination. The vaccinee samples were drawn from two UK trials, COV001 and COV002, one of which was a single-blind randomized controlled phase 2/3 trial testing AZD1222 (ChAdOx1 nCoV-19) in healthy adults. For TCRbeta chain sequencing, PBMC samples were collected from trial participants at day 0 and at day 28 after the second dose. The record originates from a study of T cell responses to AZD1222 COVID-19 vaccine (dated by TCRdb to about 2021). Regarding the research as a whole: Because spike-specific TCR depth and breadth did not differ between the two schedules, AZD1222 recipients who got a second dose at roughly 4 weeks were pooled with those who got a second dose at roughly 12 weeks. Trial participants were enrolled by age into subgroups of 18-55, 56-69 and 70-plus years, and around 150, 29 and 61 TCR-sequenced participants, respectively, were included in these subgroups. TCR sequencing covered 233 trial participants: 200 to 220 given two doses of AZD1222 and 26 given two doses of MenACWY control vaccine. Summary of the overall study and its limitations: Nearly half of unique spike-specific TCRs reportedly recognized epitopes outside regions mutated in the B.1.351 and B.1.1.7 variants. Conclusions about previously exposed vaccinees are limited because only five to seven AZD1222 recipients were SARS-CoV-2 seropositive at baseline. Because no day 14 peak-response samples were available, the repertoires could be characterized only after the peak T cell response. A significant rise in spike-specific TCR breadth and depth was observed after two AZD1222 doses relative to day 0 and relative to MenACWY recipients. The vaccine-associated CD4 TCRs covered the entire spike protein, and the dominant responses fell in regions 160-218 and 743-854. Most participants were white British and females outnumbered males, and the authors suggested that clonal diversity may have been underestimated. In the small 56-69-year group, the increase in depth fell short of significance, most likely because of low power.

The CDR3 regions of human TCRbeta chains were analyzed by immunosequencing. As for the original processing: Repertoire TCRs were matched against a reference library of SARS-CoV-2-specific TCRs generated with the MIRA antigen-specificity platform. Breadth meant the fraction of unique TCRs that were SARS-CoV-2-associated, whereas depth meant the fraction of total T cells that were SARS-CoV-2-associated. Each spike-specific TCR was assigned to its reactive spike region and to a CD4 or CD8 class using the MIRA data. Log10-transformed breadth and depth values were compared by one-way ANOVA with Sidak's multiple comparisons tests. The source is immuneACCESS, and TCRdb retained only in-frame sequences with V and J called. Part of the clones is not carried over; for the studies checked, unresolved V genes explain less than half of this, and the remainder is unexplained. V and J calls and clone size follow that table, whereas D and trimming were derived from the DNA. This sample has 100,000 to 120,000 clones in its table, and about four fifths of those were observed once. Clones ranked in the top ten supply around 4.6% of the sample.

The CDR3 covers 12 residues, taking in both the cysteine and the phenylalanine. Only the CDR3 region is kept as DNA, spanning 36 bases read in frame from base 1. The germline V gene (reference sequence) provides CDR1 LNHDA and CDR2 SQIVND. Trimmed from V: 6 bases; trimmed from J: 6 bases; junction bases lacking a gene match: 5. Specimen: peripheral blood, collected on day 0 of AZD1222 vaccination. This sequence originates from an adult in good health. The rearrangement combines TRBV19 with TRBJ2-7, and TRBD1 aligns with 7 junction nucleotides. The nucleotides read TGTGCCAGTAGGACAGGGTTCTCCGAGCAGTACTTC. It specifies CASRTGFSEQYF. The CDR3, completed at both ends by the reference TRBV19 and TRBJ2-7 genes, gives the full variable domain DGGITQSPKYLFRKEGQNVTLSCEQNLNHDAMYWYRQDPGQGLRLIYYSQIVNDFQKGDIAEGYSVSREKKESFPLTVTSAQKNPTAFYLCASRTGFSEQYFGPGTRLTVT.